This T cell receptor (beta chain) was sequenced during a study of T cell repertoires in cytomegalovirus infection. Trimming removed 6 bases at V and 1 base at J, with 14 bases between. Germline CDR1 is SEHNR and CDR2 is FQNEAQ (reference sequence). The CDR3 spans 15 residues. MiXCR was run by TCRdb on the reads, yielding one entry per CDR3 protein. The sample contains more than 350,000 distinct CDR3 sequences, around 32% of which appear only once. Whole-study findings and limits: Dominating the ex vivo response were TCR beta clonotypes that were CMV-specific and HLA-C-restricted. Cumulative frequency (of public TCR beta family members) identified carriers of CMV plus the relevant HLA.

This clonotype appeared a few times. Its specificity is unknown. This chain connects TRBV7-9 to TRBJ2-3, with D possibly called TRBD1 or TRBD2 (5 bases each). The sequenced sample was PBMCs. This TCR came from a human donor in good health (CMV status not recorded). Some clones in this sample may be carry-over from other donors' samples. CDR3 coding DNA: TGTGCCAGCAGTCCTCAGGGTAGCGGCACAGATACGCAGTATTTT. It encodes CASSPQGSGTDTQYF.